This T cell receptor beta chain was documented in a study of sequential checkpoint blockade in melanoma. At the level of the study: Arm A got nivolumab then ipilimumab; arm B the reverse, 1:1. Both treatment sequences were followed by maintenance nivolumab.

The treatment: randomized to nivolumab then ipilimumab (arm A) or the reverse (arm B). Patients had received no earlier DNA-damaging chemotherapy. PBMC sorting kept live CD3+CD8+ cells without CD19 or CD56. Assay used: immunoSEQ multiplex PCR; TCRdb lists only in-frame clones, some missing. The profile shows tens of thousands of clones, around 80% of them singletons. J lost 8 bases, V lost 5 bases, and 13 bases had no gene match. CDR1 and CDR2 from the germline V gene are SGHTA and FQGTGA. This CDR3 has 16 residues. The sample here was CD8+ T cells sorted from blood (inferred from file names), taken from a patient given nivolumab and ipilimumab in sequence. This clonotype was obtained from a human donor with melanoma. V usage is TRBV7-3 and J usage is TRBJ2-1; 9 positions match TRBD2. The CDR3 DNA sequence: TGTGCCAGCAGCCAGACCTTTAGCGGGAGTTCCCATGAGCAGTTCTTC. Amino acid sequence: CASSQTFSGSSHEQFF.